This T cell receptor beta chain was sequenced for a study of control samples from healthy donors and cancer patients (dated by TCRdb to the early 2020s). Concerning this clone itself: The specificity of this receptor is unknown. No base qualities exist here, and no much larger clone lies one base off it.

The library was generated by the immunoSEQ multiplex PCR assay. Entries here come from immuneACCESS through TCRdb and include only in-frame sequences with V and J called. Some clones fail to appear in such tables; in the studies checked, an unresolved V gene covers under half of the shortfall, and the cause of the remainder is unknown. The sample table lists roughly 45,000 clones, around nine tenths of them with a count of one. The ten biggest clones cover roughly 0.8% of the sample. The CDR3 has 16 amino acids, counting the end cysteine and phenylalanine. Only CDR3 DNA remains: 48 bases, in frame from the first base. Trimming removed 1 base from V and 0 bases from J, leaving 12 bases between the germline ends. The germline V gene provides CDR1 SNHLY and CDR2 FYNNEI.

The receptor comes from a man younger than 40 with colorectal cancer. What was sequenced was PBMCs. The V and J genes are TRBV2 and TRBJ1-1; no confident D gene assignment can be made. For the CDR3, the sequence is CASSEGGGYLNTEAFF. Here is the DNA: TGTGCCAGCAGTGAAGGAGGAGGGTACCTGAACACTGAAGCTTTCTTT. Full variable domain (CDR3 extended with the reference TRBV2 and TRBJ1-1 proteins): EPEVTQTPSHQVTQMGQEVILRCVPISNHLYFYWYRQILGQKVEFLVSFYNNEISEKSEIFDDQFSVERPDGSNFTLKIRSTKLEDSAMYFCASSEGGGYLNTEAFFGQGTRLTVV.